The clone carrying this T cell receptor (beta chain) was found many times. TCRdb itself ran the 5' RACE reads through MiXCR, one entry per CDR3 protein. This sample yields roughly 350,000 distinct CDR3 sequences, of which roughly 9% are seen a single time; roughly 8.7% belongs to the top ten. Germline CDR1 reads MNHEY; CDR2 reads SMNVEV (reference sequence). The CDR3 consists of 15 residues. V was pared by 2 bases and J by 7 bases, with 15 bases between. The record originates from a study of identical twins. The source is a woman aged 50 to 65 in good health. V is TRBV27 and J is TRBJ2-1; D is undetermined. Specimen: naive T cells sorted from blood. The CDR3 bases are TGTGCCAGCAGTTTAGCGCCTAGTTCGGTTAATGAGCAGTTCTTC. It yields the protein CASSLAPSSVNEQFF.